This T cell receptor beta chain was documented in a study of cytomegalovirus exposure and HLA in healthy donors. Study-wide points: 150 to 200 TCR beta chains were listed as cytomegalovirus-associated.

PCR was performed using 60 Vbeta and 13 Jbeta primers. Sequenced by immunoSEQ multiplex PCR; TCRdb stores in-frame clones only, minus some. The data hold roughly 140,000 clones, with 55% to 85% observed a single time. Germline V lookup: CDR1 SGHRS, CDR2 YFSETQ. This CDR3 contains 16 residues. In regard to this clone: The antigen remains unidentified. Mismatch with germline at one junction end may stem from a read error.

The sequenced sample consisted of PBMCs. The sequence derives from a man aged 35-49 years in good health and CMV-seronegative. The rearrangement links TRBV5-1 to TRBJ1-5; D is ambiguous. The CDR3 bases are TGCGCCAGCAGCTTGGACGGTCTGGAGAACAATCAGCCCCAGAATTTT. Its protein product is CASSLDGLENNQPQNF.